This TCR beta chain was found in a study of T cells and Merkel cell carcinoma outcomes. Overall study results and limits: Merkel cell carcinoma outcomes were reportedly predicted by repertoire and T-cell density.

Trimming removed 1 base from V and 4 bases from J, with 6 bases in between. CDR1 LNHDA and CDR2 SQIVND come from the germline V gene (reference sequence). The CDR3 length is 13 residues. Method: immunoSEQ multiplex PCR; TCRdb's copy keeps in-frame clones and lacks some. The sample shows 11,000 to 15,000 clones, 80% to 95% of them seen only once. Comments on this clone: Its matching antigen is unknown.

The receptor was isolated from a human donor with Merkel cell carcinoma. The sample consisted of tumor tissue from Merkel cell carcinoma. The V and J genes are TRBV19 and TRBJ2-3, with D possibly matching TRBD2 (5 bases). CDR3 protein: CASSIAGSDTQYF. The CDR3 bases are TGTGCCAGTAGTATAGCGGGGTCAGATACGCAGTATTTT.